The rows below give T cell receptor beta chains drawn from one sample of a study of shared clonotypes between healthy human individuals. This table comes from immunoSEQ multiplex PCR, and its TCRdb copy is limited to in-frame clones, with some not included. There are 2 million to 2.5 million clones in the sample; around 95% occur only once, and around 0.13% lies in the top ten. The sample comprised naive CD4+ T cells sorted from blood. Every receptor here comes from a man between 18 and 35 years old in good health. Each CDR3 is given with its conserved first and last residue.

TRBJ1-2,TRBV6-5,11,CASGGNYGYTF
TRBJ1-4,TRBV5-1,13,CASRQGSNEKLFF
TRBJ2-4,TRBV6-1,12,CASSLDSTKEYF
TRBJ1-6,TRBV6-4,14,CASSKGLPNSPLHF
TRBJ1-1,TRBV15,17,CATSREPLGRGLDEAFF
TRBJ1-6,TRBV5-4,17,CASRMTGVNSYNSPLHF
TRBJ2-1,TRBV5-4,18,CASSLGPAGGRSYNEQFF
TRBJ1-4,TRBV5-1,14,CASSLAGGGEKLFF
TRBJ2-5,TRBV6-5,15,CASSYSSTGRETQYF
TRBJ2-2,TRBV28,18,CASSLSRQGAANTGELFF
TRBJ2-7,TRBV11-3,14,CASSLGHSSYEQYF
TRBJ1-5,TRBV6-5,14,CASSYGQGAQPQHF
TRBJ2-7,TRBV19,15,CASSRSPMTGREQYF
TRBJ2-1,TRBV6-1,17,CASSETATGSLYNEQFF
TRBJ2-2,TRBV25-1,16,CASSELSTGDSGELFF
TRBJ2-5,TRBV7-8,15,CASSLSGGAPETQYF
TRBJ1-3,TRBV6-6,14,CASSYGGSGNTIYF
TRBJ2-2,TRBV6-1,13,CASSEVVTGELFF
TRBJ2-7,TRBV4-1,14,CASSHNGRAGEQYF
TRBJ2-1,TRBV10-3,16,CAISGSGGSGNNEQFF
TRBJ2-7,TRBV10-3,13,CASQTGYGDEQYF
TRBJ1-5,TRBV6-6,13,CASSDQGNQPQHF
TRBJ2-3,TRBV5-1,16,CASSDDGTVSTDTQYF
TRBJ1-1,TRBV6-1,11,CASRDRGQAFF
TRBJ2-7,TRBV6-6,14,CASSYSGQNYEQYF
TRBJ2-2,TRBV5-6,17,CASSPFRGGGNTGELFF
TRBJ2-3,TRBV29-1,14,CSVFSGPSTDTQYF
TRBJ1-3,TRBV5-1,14,CASGKGPSGNTIYF
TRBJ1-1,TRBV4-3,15,CASSQSLWTNTEAFF
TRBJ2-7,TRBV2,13,CASTGGPVSKQYF
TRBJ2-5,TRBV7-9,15,CASSSGLAGLETQYF
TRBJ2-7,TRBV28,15,CASRDRALLDYEQYF
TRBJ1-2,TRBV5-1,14,CASSPFSADYGYTF
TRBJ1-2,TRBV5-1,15,CASSLGNGQNYGYTF
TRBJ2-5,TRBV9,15,CASSVVPGAAETQYF
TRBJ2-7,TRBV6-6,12,CASSYESYEQYF
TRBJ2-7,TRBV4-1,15,CASSRLAVAGGEQYF
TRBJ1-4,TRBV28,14,CASSLGPLNEKLFF
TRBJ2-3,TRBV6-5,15,CASSPGGRGADTQYF
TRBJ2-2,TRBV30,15,CAWSRRPANTGELFF
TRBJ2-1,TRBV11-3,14,CASSLYGTNNEQFF
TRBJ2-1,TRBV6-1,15,CASSESTSGRYEQFF
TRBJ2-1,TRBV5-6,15,CASSFGSSSYNEQFF
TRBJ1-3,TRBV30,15,CAWSALTISGNTIYF
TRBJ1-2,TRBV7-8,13,CASSDSRSYGYTF
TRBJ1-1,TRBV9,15,CASSSKDTPLAEAFF
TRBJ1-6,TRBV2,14,CASKLSGTNSPLHF